This is a list of T cell receptor beta chains from one sample in a study of T cell responses to AZD1222 COVID-19 vaccine. The table came from immunoSEQ multiplex PCR; TCRdb's copy has only in-frame clones and leaves some out. In the table there are about 56,000 clones, less than 90% of which are singletons. This sample comprised peripheral blood, obtained 28 days after the second AZD1222 dose. The origin of the receptors is an adult who received the AZD1222 COVID-19 vaccine. Both conserved end residues are part of each CDR3. Each record gives: clone size, D gene, J gene, V gene, CDR3 protein, CDR3 DNA. A D gene is named only where the DNA matches it firmly. Clone sizes are given selectively: once, few, many, or a class where the clone is expanded.

clone size: NA; D gene: NA; J gene: TRBJ1-5; V gene: TRBV7-2; CDR3 protein: CASSSGAYSNQPQHF; CDR3 DNA: TGTGCCAGCAGCTCGGGGGCTTATAGCAATCAGCCCCAGCATTTT
clone size: few; D gene: NA; J gene: TRBJ2-5; V gene: TRBV24-1; CDR3 protein: CATSDLKETQYF; CDR3 DNA: TGTGCCACCAGTGATTTGAAGGAGACCCAGTACTTC
clone size: NA; D gene: TRBD1; J gene: TRBJ1-6; V gene: TRBV7-2; CDR3 protein: CASRDPGTGRGNSPLHF; CDR3 DNA: TGTGCCAGCAGGGACCCTGGGACAGGGAGAGGGAATTCACCCCTCCACTTT
clone size: NA; D gene: TRBD1; J gene: TRBJ1-2; V gene: TRBV4-3; CDR3 protein: CASSHPGGAAGYTF; CDR3 DNA: TGCGCCAGCAGCCATCCAGGGGGTGCCGCTGGCTACACCTTC
clone size: NA; D gene: NA; J gene: TRBJ2-7; V gene: TRBV27; CDR3 protein: CASSTQSSYEQYF; CDR3 DNA: TGTGCCAGCAGTACCCAAAGCTCCTACGAGCAGTACTTC
clone size: NA; D gene: TRBD2; J gene: TRBJ2-5; V gene: TRBV14; CDR3 protein: CASSQDPTSGQETQYF; CDR3 DNA: TGTGCCAGCAGCCAAGATCCGACTAGCGGGCAAGAGACCCAGTACTTC
clone size: NA; D gene: NA; J gene: TRBJ1-2; V gene: TRBV12-3/TRBV12-4; CDR3 protein: CASSLDTDGYTF; CDR3 DNA: TGTGCCAGCAGTTTAGATACCGATGGCTACACCTTC
clone size: few; D gene: NA; J gene: TRBJ1-2; V gene: TRBV7-5; CDR3 protein: CARRTTGAPWGGYTF; CDR3 DNA: TGTGCCAGAAGAACTACAGGGGCACCTTGGGGAGGCTACACCTTC
clone size: NA; D gene: TRBD2; J gene: TRBJ2-5; V gene: TRBV5-1; CDR3 protein: CASSAGTSGGAETQYF; CDR3 DNA: TGCGCCAGCAGCGCAGGGACTAGCGGGGGGGCGGAGACCCAGTACTTC
clone size: NA; D gene: NA; J gene: TRBJ1-6; V gene: TRBV2; CDR3 protein: CASRETVVNSPLHF; CDR3 DNA: TGTGCCAGCAGGGAGACAGTAGTTAATTCACCCCTCCACTTT
clone size: NA; D gene: NA; J gene: TRBJ1-4; V gene: TRBV2; CDR3 protein: CASSDTGASDEKLFF; CDR3 DNA: TGTGCCAGCAGTGATACCGGGGCTAGCGATGAAAAACTGTTTTTT
clone size: NA; D gene: NA; J gene: TRBJ1-2; V gene: TRBV3-1/TRBV3-2; CDR3 protein: CASSQDPGYGYTF; CDR3 DNA: TGTGCCAGCAGCCAAGATCCCGGCTATGGCTACACCTTC
clone size: NA; D gene: NA; J gene: TRBJ1-4; V gene: TRBV3-1/TRBV3-2; CDR3 protein: CASRGATNEKLFF; CDR3 DNA: TGTGCCAGCAGAGGCGCAACTAATGAAAAACTGTTTTTT
clone size: once; D gene: NA; J gene: TRBJ2-5; V gene: TRBV9; CDR3 protein: CASSAGTPGGTQYF; CDR3 DNA: TGTGCCAGCAGCGCCGGGACCCCCGGGGGGACCCAGTACTTC
clone size: NA; D gene: TRBD1; J gene: TRBJ1-2; V gene: TRBV6-5; CDR3 protein: CATRRDRGIYGYTF; CDR3 DNA: TGTGCCACCCGCCGGGACAGGGGCATCTATGGCTACACCTTC
clone size: NA; D gene: NA; J gene: TRBJ1-3; V gene: TRBV29-1; CDR3 protein: CSVLVGNTIYF; CDR3 DNA: TGCAGCGTTTTGGTTGGAAACACCATATATTTT
clone size: NA; D gene: TRBD1; J gene: TRBJ1-1; V gene: TRBV9; CDR3 protein: CASSVQGVGTEAFF; CDR3 DNA: TGTGCCAGCAGCGTACAGGGGGTAGGGACTGAAGCTTTCTTT
clone size: once; D gene: NA; J gene: TRBJ2-7; V gene: TRBV2; CDR3 protein: CASSKTGTSYEQYF; CDR3 DNA: TGTGCCAGCAGCAAAACGGGAACCAGCTACGAGCAGTACTTC
clone size: NA; D gene: NA; J gene: TRBJ1-5; V gene: TRBV7-2; CDR3 protein: CASSLGGGNNQPQHF; CDR3 DNA: TGTGCCAGCAGTCTTGGTGGGGGTAACAATCAGCCCCAGCATTTT
clone size: NA; D gene: NA; J gene: TRBJ1-2; V gene: TRBV3-1/TRBV3-2; CDR3 protein: CASSQVGRGNYGYTF; CDR3 DNA: TGTGCCAGCAGCCAAGTCGGTAGAGGGAACTATGGCTACACCTTC
clone size: NA; D gene: TRBD1; J gene: TRBJ2-7; V gene: TRBV19; CDR3 protein: CASSEWTGGETYEQYF; CDR3 DNA: TGTGCCAGTAGTGAGTGGACAGGGGGTGAGACCTACGAGCAGTACTTC
clone size: NA; D gene: NA; J gene: TRBJ1-1; V gene: TRBV5-1; CDR3 protein: CASSALGGTEAFF; CDR3 DNA: TGCGCCAGCAGCGCCCTGGGGGGCACTGAAGCTTTCTTT
clone size: once; D gene: TRBD1; J gene: TRBJ1-1; V gene: TRBV6-6; CDR3 protein: CASSPSTAGGTEAFF; CDR3 DNA: TGTGCCAGCAGCCCGTCGACAGCAGGGGGCACTGAAGCTTTCTTT
clone size: NA; D gene: NA; J gene: TRBJ2-1; V gene: TRBV11-2; CDR3 protein: CASSTIQGYGNNEQFF; CDR3 DNA: TGTGCCAGCAGCACGATCCAGGGTTACGGAAACAATGAGCAGTTCTTC
clone size: NA; D gene: TRBD1; J gene: TRBJ2-6; V gene: TRBV28; CDR3 protein: CASSLIGTGDTGANVLTF; CDR3 DNA: TGTGCCAGCAGCCTAATCGGGACAGGGGATACTGGGGCCAACGTCCTGACTTTC
clone size: NA; D gene: NA; J gene: TRBJ2-2; V gene: TRBV10-3; CDR3 protein: CAIRRRDPTGELFF; CDR3 DNA: TGTGCCATCAGGAGGCGGGATCCAACCGGGGAGCTGTTTTTT
clone size: NA; D gene: NA; J gene: TRBJ1-5; V gene: TRBV5-1; CDR3 protein: CASSLDGLSNQPQHF; CDR3 DNA: TGCGCCAGCAGCTTGGACGGCCTAAGCAATCAGCCCCAGCATTTT
clone size: NA; D gene: NA; J gene: TRBJ2-2; V gene: TRBV7-9; CDR3 protein: CASSLAVGWTGELFF; CDR3 DNA: TGTGCCAGCAGCTTAGCCGTAGGGTGGACCGGGGAGCTGTTTTTT
clone size: few; D gene: NA; J gene: TRBJ1-3; V gene: TRBV9; CDR3 protein: CASSFSGNTIYF; CDR3 DNA: TGTGCCAGCAGCTTCTCTGGAAACACCATATATTTT
clone size: NA; D gene: TRBD1; J gene: TRBJ1-4; V gene: TRBV9; CDR3 protein: CASSLGQSNEKLFF; CDR3 DNA: TGTGCCAGCAGCCTGGGACAGTCTAATGAAAAACTGTTTTTT
clone size: NA; D gene: TRBD1; J gene: TRBJ2-3; V gene: TRBV29-1; CDR3 protein: CSVGQGADSNTQYF; CDR3 DNA: TGCAGCGTTGGACAGGGGGCGGATTCGAATACGCAGTATTTT
clone size: NA; D gene: NA; J gene: TRBJ1-5; V gene: TRBV3-1/TRBV3-2; CDR3 protein: CASSQLLGPQHF; CDR3 DNA: TGTGCCAGCAGCCAATTGCTGGGGCCCCAGCATTTT
clone size: NA; D gene: NA; J gene: TRBJ1-2; V gene: TRBV6-1; CDR3 protein: CASSESEVDWNYGYTF; CDR3 DNA: TGTGCCAGCAGTGAATCCGAAGTGGACTGGAACTATGGCTACACCTTC
clone size: NA; D gene: NA; J gene: TRBJ2-3; V gene: TRBV18; CDR3 protein: CASSPLAPTPSTDTQYF; CDR3 DNA: TGTGCCAGCTCACCACTAGCCCCGACACCTAGCACAGATACGCAGTATTTT
clone size: NA; D gene: TRBD1; J gene: TRBJ1-4; V gene: TRBV28; CDR3 protein: CASAPLDRDEKLFF; CDR3 DNA: TGTGCCAGCGCTCCACTCGACAGGGATGAAAAACTGTTTTTT
clone size: NA; D gene: NA; J gene: TRBJ2-5; V gene: TRBV28; CDR3 protein: CASRAASVRETQYF; CDR3 DNA: TGTGCCAGCAGGGCGGCCTCGGTTCGGGAGACCCAGTACTTC
clone size: NA; D gene: NA; J gene: TRBJ1-3; V gene: TRBV30; CDR3 protein: CAGFAGNTIYF; CDR3 DNA: TGTGCAGGGTTTGCTGGAAACACCATATATTTT
clone size: NA; D gene: TRBD2; J gene: TRBJ2-5; V gene: TRBV5-1; CDR3 protein: CASSLSGTSGEETQYF; CDR3 DNA: TGCGCCAGCAGCTTGTCGGGGACTAGCGGGGAAGAGACCCAGTACTTC
clone size: NA; D gene: TRBD2; J gene: TRBJ2-2; V gene: TRBV6-5; CDR3 protein: CASSQLAGLSGELFF; CDR3 DNA: TGTGCCAGCAGCCAACTAGCGGGGTTGTCCGGGGAGCTGTTTTTT